This T cell receptor beta chain derives from a study of spatial heterogeneity in lung cancer. All TCR cDNA molecules were individually tagged with a unique molecular identifier. TCRdb redid the calling of the 5' RACE reads with MiXCR, one entry per CDR3 protein. The sample yields around 8,900 distinct CDR3 sequences, about 2.7% seen once. With 1 base clipped from V and 5 bases from J, the junction kept 4 bases outside the gene matches. Germline lookup yields CDR1 SGHAT and CDR2 FQNNGV. There are 14 residues in the CDR3. This clonotype showed up many times. What it binds is not known. The time point was: sample taken at primary tumor resection. The authors sequenced whole RNA from tumor, nontumor lung or frozen PBMC without sorting. Study-level findings and limits: Counts of expanded intratumoral alpha and beta TCRs tracked tumor mutation counts.

This sequence originates from a male donor with early-stage non-small cell lung cancer. This chain links TRBV11-2 with TRBJ1-2; 7 bases map to TRBD1. Sequencing used lung tumor tissue, obtained at surgery. CDR3 region: CASSLALTGYGYTF. In nucleotides, the CDR3 is TGTGCCAGCAGCTTAGCTCTGACAGGGTATGGCTACACCTTC.